This is a list of T cell receptor beta chains from one sample in a study of Tregs in tolerant kidney transplant recipients. The data were produced by immunoSEQ multiplex PCR, yet TCRdb's version contains in-frame clones alone and is incomplete. Of approximately 66,000 clones in the sample, approximately 83% are singletons; the top ten hold roughly 2%. Sequencing used Tregs from blood, obtained before the transplant. These receptors came from a human donor who received a combined kidney and bone marrow transplant. CDR3s include the opening cysteine and the closing phenylalanine or tryptophan. A D gene is named only where the DNA matches it firmly. Some rows have no size entry. The others give once, few or many, or a class for an expanded clone.

size,J,V,D,CDR3,DNA
.,TRBJ2-5,TRBV21-1,.,CASSQRGETQYF,TGTGCCAGCAGCCAAAGGGGAGAGACCCAGTACTTC
.,TRBJ1-5,TRBV6-4,.,CASSKGVSDGNQPQHF,TGTGCCAGCAGTAAAGGGGTGTCCGACGGCAATCAGCCCCAGCATTTT
.,TRBJ1-5,TRBV18,TRBD1,CASSPQGDNNQPQHF,TGTGCCAGCTCTCCACAGGGGGATAACAATCAGCCCCAGCATTTT
.,TRBJ2-5,TRBV27,TRBD2,CASSLGTSGGPGMDQYF,TGTGCCAGCAGTTTAGGGACTAGCGGGGGGCCGGGGATGGACCAGTACTTC
.,TRBJ2-7,TRBV18,.,CASSPPVGRGYGEQYF,TGTGCCAGCTCACCACCGGTGGGGAGGGGGTACGGCGAGCAGTACTTC
once,TRBJ1-5,TRBV12-5,.,CASGLVVADGPQHF,TGTGCTAGTGGTTTGGTCGTGGCGGATGGGCCCCAGCATTTT
.,TRBJ2-7,TRBV5-1,TRBD1,CASSPQGQGGSYEQYF,TGCGCCAGCAGCCCACAGGGACAGGGGGGATCCTACGAGCAGTACTTC
.,TRBJ1-6,TRBV2,.,CATTRGAPDNSPLHF,TGTGCCACCACAAGGGGTGCCCCCGATAATTCACCCCTCCACTTT
once,TRBJ2-3,TRBV5-1,.,CASSLGGFTDTQYF,TGCGCCAGCAGCTTGGGGGGTTTCACAGATACGCAGTATTTT
.,TRBJ1-1,TRBV6-6,.,CASSYSRAEAFF,TGTGCCAGCAGTTACAGTAGGGCTGAAGCTTTCTTT
.,TRBJ2-3,TRBV5-6,TRBD1,CASSSPGQGVITQYF,TGTGCCAGCAGCTCTCCGGGACAGGGGGTGATCACGCAGTATTTT
.,TRBJ1-4,TRBV29-1,TRBD1,CSVSRDRGIEKLFF,TGCAGCGTTTCCCGGGACAGGGGGATTGAAAAACTGTTTTTT
.,TRBJ2-7,TRBV27,.,CASIPLGLDGEQYF,TGTGCCAGCATTCCCCTGGGTTTGGACGGCGAGCAGTACTTC
few,TRBJ1-1,TRBV4-1,.,CASSHPEVITEAFF,TGCGCCAGCAGCCACCCGGAGGTAATCACTGAAGCTTTCTTT
.,TRBJ1-3,TRBV7-2,TRBD1,CASSPGGQGISGNTIYF,TGTGCCAGCAGCCCTGGTGGACAGGGGATCTCTGGAAACACCATATATTTT
once,TRBJ2-4,TRBV2,.,CASSRDGKNIQYF,TGTGCCAGCAGCCGGGACGGAAAAAACATTCAGTACTTC
.,TRBJ1-1,TRBV7-9,.,CASSLAGNTEAFF,TGTGCCAGCAGCTTAGCAGGGAACACTGAAGCTTTCTTT
.,TRBJ1-2,TRBV6-6,.,CASRDTSNYGYTF,TGTGCCAGCAGGGACACCTCTAACTATGGCTACACCTTC
.,TRBJ2-7,TRBV5-4,.,CASSFQGPSYEQYF,TGTGCCAGCAGCTTTCAGGGACCATCCTACGAGCAGTACTTC
.,TRBJ1-2,TRBV5-6,.,CASSVPGWVYGYTF,TGTGCCAGCAGCGTCCCAGGGTGGGTCTATGGCTACACCTTC
.,TRBJ1-2,TRBV11-2,TRBD1,CASSLGQYGDGYTF,TGTGCCAGCAGCTTGGGACAGTATGGAGATGGCTACACCTTC
.,TRBJ2-2,TRBV2,.,CASSGGSGGTGELFF,TGTGCCAGCAGTGGTGGCAGTGGAGGGACCGGGGAGCTGTTTTTT
.,TRBJ1-2,TRBV5-4,.,CASSTTQHTHGYTF,TGTGCCAGCAGCACGACCCAACACACACATGGCTACACCTTC
once,TRBJ2-7,TRBV18,TRBD1,CASSPGQGGSYEQYF,TGTGCCAGCTCACCGGGACAGGGAGGCTCCTACGAGCAGTACTTC
.,TRBJ2-1,TRBV7-2,TRBD2,CASSPAGREAGEQFF,TGTGCCAGCAGCCCCGCGGGGCGGGAGGCAGGTGAGCAGTTCTTC
.,TRBJ2-1,TRBV7-2,.,CASSWWAGQFF,TGTGCCAGCAGCTGGTGGGCGGGGCAGTTCTTC
.,TRBJ2-7,TRBV29-1,TRBD2,CSVDVAGAYEQYF,TGCAGCGTCGACGTAGCGGGAGCGTACGAGCAGTACTTC
.,TRBJ1-2,TRBV11-2,.,CASSPTASYGYTF,TGTGCCAGCAGCCCGACAGCGAGCTATGGCTACACCTTC
medium-sized,TRBJ1-4,TRBV7-6,.,CASSLKEAAGATNEKLFF,TGTGCCAGCAGCTTAAAAGAGGCGGCAGGCGCAACTAATGAAAAACTGTTTTTT
.,TRBJ1-5,TRBV10-3,.,CAAQDGINQPQHF,TGTGCCGCGCAGGACGGTATCAATCAGCCCCAGCATTTT
.,TRBJ1-1,TRBV29-1,TRBD1,CSVETGGTEAFF,TGCAGCGTTGAGACAGGGGGGACTGAAGCTTTCTTT
few,TRBJ2-1,TRBV10-1,TRBD2,CASSVGLGLAYNEQFF,TGCGCCAGCAGTGTTGGCCTTGGACTAGCCTACAATGAGCAGTTCTTC
.,TRBJ2-6,TRBV16,TRBD1,CASSQHTGTGSGGANVLTF,TGTGCCAGCAGCCAACATACCGGGACAGGGTCTGGTGGGGCCAACGTCCTGACTTTC
.,TRBJ2-5,TRBV7-2,TRBD2,CASSFSGRNQETQYF,TGTGCCAGCAGCTTTAGCGGGAGAAACCAAGAGACCCAGTACTTC
.,TRBJ2-7,TRBV7-9,.,CASSDRDTSSYEQYF,TGTGCCAGCAGTGACCGGGACACCAGCTCCTACGAGCAGTACTTC
.,TRBJ1-3,TRBV11-2,TRBD1,CASSLRDRASDTIYF,TGTGCCAGCAGCTTACGGGACAGGGCATCGGACACCATATATTTT
.,TRBJ2-2,TRBV10-3,TRBD1,CAISPTGATNTGELFF,TGTGCCATCAGTCCTACAGGGGCTACGAACACCGGGGAGCTGTTTTTT
few,TRBJ1-1,TRBV11-3,.,CASSLDVTEAFF,TGTGCCAGCAGCTTAGATGTCACTGAAGCTTTCTTT
.,TRBJ2-1,TRBV10-3,TRBD2,CAIRRTSDYNEQFF,TGTGCCATCAGGAGGACTAGCGATTACAATGAGCAGTTCTTC
.,TRBJ2-7,TRBV6-1,.,CASRGGANYEQYF,TGTGCCAGCCGGGGCGGGGCAAACTACGAGCAGTACTTC
.,TRBJ2-7,TRBV5-1,.,CASRPGPSSYEQYF,TGCGCCAGCAGACCAGGCCCAAGCTCCTACGAGCAGTACTTC
.,TRBJ2-5,TRBV7-2,TRBD1,CASSLQGLETQYF,TGTGCCAGCAGCCTACAGGGGTTGGAGACCCAGTACTTC
.,TRBJ1-1,TRBV29-1,.,CSVEPLNTEAFF,TGCAGCGTTGAACCCTTGAACACTGAAGCTTTCTTT
once,TRBJ1-1,TRBV7-9,TRBD1,CASSLGDSGTEAFF,TGTGCCAGCAGCTTAGGGGACAGTGGCACTGAAGCTTTCTTT
.,TRBJ1-1,TRBV5-1,TRBD1,CASSTTGVRGAFF,TGCGCCAGCAGCACAACAGGGGTTCGTGGAGCTTTCTTT
.,TRBJ1-2,TRBV7-2,.,CASSLEAGDYGYTF,TGTGCCAGCAGCTTAGAAGCAGGGGACTATGGCTACACCTTC
.,TRBJ1-1,TRBV29-1,.,CSVEARADHGAFF,TGCAGCGTTGAAGCCCGGGCAGACCATGGAGCTTTCTTT
.,TRBJ2-7,TRBV6-5,.,CASSIANEQYF,TGTGCCAGCAGTATCGCCAACGAGCAGTACTTC
.,TRBJ2-5,TRBV28,.,CASSLPQLETQYF,TGTGCCAGCAGTTTACCCCAGCTGGAGACCCAGTACTTC